Listed below are T cell receptor beta chains from one sample, sequenced in a study of T cell responses to AZD1222 COVID-19 vaccine. Using immunoSEQ multiplex PCR, the repertoire was profiled, and TCRdb retains in-frame clones only, with some absent. The sample lists roughly 150,000 clones; around 90% were seen once. Sequenced here: peripheral blood, sampled on day 0 of AZD1222 vaccination. The receptors derive from an adult in good health. The CDR3 runs from the conserved cysteine through the conserved F or W. A D gene is named only where the DNA matches it firmly. Clone size is stated in some rows and not others, as once, few, many or a class when expanded.

clone_size j_call d_call v_call cdr3_nt cdr3_aa
. TRBJ2-7 . TRBV4-1 TGCGCCAGCAGCCAAGTGCTAGCGCCTTGGGAGCAGTACTTC CASSQVLAPWEQYF
. TRBJ1-6 TRBD1 TRBV10-2 TGCGCCAGCAGGGAGACAGGGGTGAACTCACCCCTCCACTTT CASRETGVNSPLHF
. TRBJ2-1 TRBD2 TRBV9 TGTGCCAGCAGCTTTACTAGCGGGGGTACGAATGAGCAGTTCTTC CASSFTSGGTNEQFF
. TRBJ1-2 . TRBV30 TGTGCCTGGAACCAAGGGGTAGACTATGGCTACACCTTC CAWNQGVDYGYTF
once TRBJ2-3 . TRBV27 TGTGCCAGCAGTTTATCCACAGTCCTCGAAGGTACGCAGTATTTT CASSLSTVLEGTQYF
. TRBJ1-2 . TRBV7-9 TGTGCCAGCAGCGCCGGGGCCTATGGCTACACCTTC CASSAGAYGYTF
. TRBJ2-5 . TRBV7-8 TGTGCCAGCAGCTTAGGGATCCTACGGGGGGCGCAAGAGACCCAGTACTTC CASSLGILRGAQETQYF
. TRBJ1-4 . TRBV30 TGTGCCTGGAGCCGTAGGGGTAACATTAGGGAAAAACTGTTTTTT CAWSRRGNIREKLFF
. TRBJ2-7 TRBD1 TRBV4-2 TGTGCCAGCAGCCAAGGATTGGGACAGATTTACGAGCAGTACTTC CASSQGLGQIYEQYF
. TRBJ1-1 TRBD1 TRBV4-1 TGCGCCAGCAGCCAACCTGGACAGGGGGCACGAGCTTTCTTT CASSQPGQGARAFF
few TRBJ2-2 TRBD2 TRBV9 TGTGCCAGCAGCGCGGAGGCTAGCGGGCGAACCGGGGAGCTGTTTTTT CASSAEASGRTGELFF
. TRBJ2-6 TRBD1 TRBV19 TGTGCCAGTAGTCGGACAGGGGGCGTCTCTGGGGCCAACGTCCTGACTTTC CASSRTGGVSGANVLTF
once TRBJ1-2 . TRBV19 TGTGCCGGCAGGGACCGTAACTATGGCTACACCTTC CAGRDRNYGYTF
. TRBJ2-1 . TRBV6-5 TGTGCCAGCAGGCTACCCGGAAATGAGCAGTTCTTC CASRLPGNEQFF
. TRBJ2-7 . TRBV5-1 TGCGCCAGCAGCTTGCTTGGCGCGACCTACGAGCAGTACTTC CASSLLGATYEQYF
. TRBJ2-1 . TRBV7-9 TGTGCCAGCAGCTTAATTTTAGGGAATGAGCAGTTCTTC CASSLILGNEQFF
. TRBJ1-1 . TRBV29-1 TGCAGCGTCCACGGACGGCAATCTACAGGGAACACTGAAGCTTTCTTT CSVHGRQSTGNTEAFF
. TRBJ2-2 TRBD1 TRBV9 TGTGCCAGCAGCGCCTCACAGGGGGCGAACACCGGGGAGCTGTTTTTT CASSASQGANTGELFF
. TRBJ1-3 . TRBV13 TGTGCCAGCAGCTCCAGGGGTACGGGAAACACCATATATTTT CASSSRGTGNTIYF
few TRBJ2-7 . TRBV27 TGTGCCAGCAGTTACGGGACAAGATACTACGAGCAGTACTTC CASSYGTRYYEQYF
. TRBJ1-1 . TRBV4-1 TGCGCCAGCAGCCAAGAAAACGAGCCTGAAGCTTTCTTT CASSQENEPEAFF
. TRBJ1-1 . TRBV6-6 TGTGCCAGCAGTTCGGCCGGGGGACGGATAAACACTGAAGCTTTCTTT CASSSAGGRINTEAFF
. TRBJ1-5 . TRBV5-1 TGCGCCAGCAGCTGGGGGCCCGGACAGAACAATCAGCCCCAGCATTTT CASSWGPGQNNQPQHF